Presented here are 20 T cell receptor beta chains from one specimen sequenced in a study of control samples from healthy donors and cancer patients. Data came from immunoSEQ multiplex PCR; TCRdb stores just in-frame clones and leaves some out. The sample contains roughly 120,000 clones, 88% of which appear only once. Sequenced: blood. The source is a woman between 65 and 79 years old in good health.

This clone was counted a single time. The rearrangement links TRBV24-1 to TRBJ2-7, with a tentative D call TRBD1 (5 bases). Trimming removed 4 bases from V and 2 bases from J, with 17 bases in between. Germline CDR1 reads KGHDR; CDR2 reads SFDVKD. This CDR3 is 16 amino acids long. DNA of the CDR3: TGTGCCACCAGTGAAACCACAGGTCCTAAGGCCTACGAGCAGTACTTC. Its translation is CATSETTGPKAYEQYF.

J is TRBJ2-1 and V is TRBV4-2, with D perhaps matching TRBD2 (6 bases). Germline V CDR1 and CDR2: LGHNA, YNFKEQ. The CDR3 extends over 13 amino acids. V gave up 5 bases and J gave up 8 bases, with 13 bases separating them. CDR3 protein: CASSGPEGYEQFF. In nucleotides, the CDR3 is TGTGCCAGCAGCGGTCCGGAGGGCTATGAGCAGTTCTTC.

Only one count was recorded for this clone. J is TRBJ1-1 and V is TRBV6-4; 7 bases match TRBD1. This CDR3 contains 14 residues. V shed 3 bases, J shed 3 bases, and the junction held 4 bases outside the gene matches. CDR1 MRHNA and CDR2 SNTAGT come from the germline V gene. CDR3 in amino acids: CASSDRGRDTEAFF. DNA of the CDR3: TGTGCCAGCAGTGATAGGGGGCGGGACACTGAAGCTTTCTTT.

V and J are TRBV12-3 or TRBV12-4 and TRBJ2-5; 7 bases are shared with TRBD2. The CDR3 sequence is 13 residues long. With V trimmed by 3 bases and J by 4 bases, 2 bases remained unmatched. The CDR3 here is CASSFSGGETQYF. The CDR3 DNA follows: TGTGCCAGCAGTTTCTCGGGGGGAGAGACCCAGTACTTC.

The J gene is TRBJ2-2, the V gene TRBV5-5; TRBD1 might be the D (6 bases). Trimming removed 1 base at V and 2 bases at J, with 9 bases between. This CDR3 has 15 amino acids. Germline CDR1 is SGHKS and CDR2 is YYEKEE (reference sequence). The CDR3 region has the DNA TGTGCCAGCAGCTTGTTACAGGGTAACACCGGGGAGCTGTTTTTT. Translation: CASSLLQGNTGELFF. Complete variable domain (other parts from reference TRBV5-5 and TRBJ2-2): DAGVTQSPTHLIKTRGQQVTLRCSPISGHKSVSWYQQVLGQGPQFIFQYYEKEERGRGNFPDRFSARQFPNYSSELNVNALLLGDSALYLCASSLLQGNTGELFFGEGSRLTVL.

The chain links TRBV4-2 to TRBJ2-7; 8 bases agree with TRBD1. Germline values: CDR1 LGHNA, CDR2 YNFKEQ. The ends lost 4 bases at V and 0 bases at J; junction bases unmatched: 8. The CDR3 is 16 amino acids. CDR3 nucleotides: TGTGCCAGCAGCCCTTGGACAGGGATAAGCTCCTACGAGCAGTACTTC. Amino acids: CASSPWTGISSYEQYF.

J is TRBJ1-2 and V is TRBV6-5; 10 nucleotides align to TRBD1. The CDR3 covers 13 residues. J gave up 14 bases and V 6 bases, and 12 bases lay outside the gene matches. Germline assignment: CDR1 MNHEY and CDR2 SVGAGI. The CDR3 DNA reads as TGTGCCAGCAGGGGGACAGGGGCTCTGAGTTGTACCTTC. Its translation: CASRGTGALSCTF.

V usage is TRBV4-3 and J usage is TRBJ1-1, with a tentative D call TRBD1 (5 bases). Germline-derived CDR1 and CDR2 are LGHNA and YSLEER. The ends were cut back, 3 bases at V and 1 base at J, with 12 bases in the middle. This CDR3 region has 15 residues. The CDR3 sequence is CASSHTIGTNTEAFF. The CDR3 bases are TGCGCCAGCAGCCACACAATTGGGACGAACACTGAAGCTTTCTTT.

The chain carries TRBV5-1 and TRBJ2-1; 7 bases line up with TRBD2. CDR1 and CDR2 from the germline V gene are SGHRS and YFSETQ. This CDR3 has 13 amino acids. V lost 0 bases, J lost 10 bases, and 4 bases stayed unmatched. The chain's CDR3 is CASSLDLAEEQFF. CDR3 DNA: TGCGCCAGCAGCTTGGACCTAGCGGAAGAGCAGTTCTTC.

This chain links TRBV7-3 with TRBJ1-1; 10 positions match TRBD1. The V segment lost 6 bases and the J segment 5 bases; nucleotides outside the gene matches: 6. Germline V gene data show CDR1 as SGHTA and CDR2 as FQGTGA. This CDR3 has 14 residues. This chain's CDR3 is CASRPTGGETEAFF. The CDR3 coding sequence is TGTGCCAGCAGACCGACAGGGGGCGAGACTGAAGCTTTCTTT.

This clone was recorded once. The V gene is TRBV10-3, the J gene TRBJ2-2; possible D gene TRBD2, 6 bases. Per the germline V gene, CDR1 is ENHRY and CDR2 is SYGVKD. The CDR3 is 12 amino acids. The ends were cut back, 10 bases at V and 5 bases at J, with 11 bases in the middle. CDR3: CATRDLTGELFF. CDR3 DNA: TGTGCCACCAGGGACTTAACCGGGGAGCTGTTTTTT.

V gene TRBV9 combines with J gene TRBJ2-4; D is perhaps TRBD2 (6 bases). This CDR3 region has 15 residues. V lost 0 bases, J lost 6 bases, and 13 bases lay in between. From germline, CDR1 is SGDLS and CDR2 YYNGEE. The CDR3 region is CASSVGPDGGNIQYF. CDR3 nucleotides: TGTGCCAGCAGCGTAGGCCCAGACGGGGGAAACATTCAGTACTTC.

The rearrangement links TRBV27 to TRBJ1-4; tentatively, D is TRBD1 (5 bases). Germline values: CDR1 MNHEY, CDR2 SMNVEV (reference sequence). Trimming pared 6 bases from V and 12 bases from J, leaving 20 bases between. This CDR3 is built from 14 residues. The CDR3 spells CASRGDGPWGELFF. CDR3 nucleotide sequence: TGTGCCAGCAGGGGGGACGGTCCCTGGGGGGAACTGTTTTTT.

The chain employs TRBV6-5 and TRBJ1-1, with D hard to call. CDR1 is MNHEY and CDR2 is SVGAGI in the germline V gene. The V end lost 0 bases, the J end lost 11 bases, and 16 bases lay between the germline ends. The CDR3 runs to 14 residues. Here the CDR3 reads CASSYSKAQTNAFF. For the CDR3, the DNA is TGTGCCAGCAGTTACTCGAAAGCCCAGACCAACGCTTTCTTT.

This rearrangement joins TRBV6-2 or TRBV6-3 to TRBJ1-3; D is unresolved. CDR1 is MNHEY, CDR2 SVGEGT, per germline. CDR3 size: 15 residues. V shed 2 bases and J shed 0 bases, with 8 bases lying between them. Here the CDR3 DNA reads TGTGCCAGCAGTTACAGCTGGAGCTCTGGAAACACCATATATTTT. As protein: CASSYSWSSGNTIYF.

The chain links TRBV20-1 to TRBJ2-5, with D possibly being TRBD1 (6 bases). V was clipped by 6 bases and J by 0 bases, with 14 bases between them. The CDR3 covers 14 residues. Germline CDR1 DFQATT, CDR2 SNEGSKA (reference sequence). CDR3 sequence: CSASWTENQETQYF. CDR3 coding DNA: TGCAGTGCCAGTTGGACAGAAAACCAAGAGACCCAGTACTTC.

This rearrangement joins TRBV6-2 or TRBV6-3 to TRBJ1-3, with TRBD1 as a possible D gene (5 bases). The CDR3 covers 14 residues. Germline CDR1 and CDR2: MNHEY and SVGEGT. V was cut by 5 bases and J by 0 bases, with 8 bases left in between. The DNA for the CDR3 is TGTGCCAGCAGTCGCGGGACCTCTGGAAACACCATATATTTT. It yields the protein CASSRGTSGNTIYF.

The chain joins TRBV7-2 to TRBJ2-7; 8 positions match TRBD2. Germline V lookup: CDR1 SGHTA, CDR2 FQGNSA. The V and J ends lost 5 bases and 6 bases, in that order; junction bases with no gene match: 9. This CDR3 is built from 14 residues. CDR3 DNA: TGTGCCAGCAGCCCGGGACTAGGTGTGTTCGAGCAGTACTTC. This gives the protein CASSPGLGVFEQYF.

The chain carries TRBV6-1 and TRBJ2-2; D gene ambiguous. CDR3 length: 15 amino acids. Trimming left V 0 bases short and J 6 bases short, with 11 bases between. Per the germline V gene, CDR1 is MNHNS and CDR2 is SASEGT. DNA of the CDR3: TGTGCCAGCAGTGAAGCCCAGGTTTTAGCCGGGGAGCTGTTTTTT. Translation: CASSEAQVLAGELFF.

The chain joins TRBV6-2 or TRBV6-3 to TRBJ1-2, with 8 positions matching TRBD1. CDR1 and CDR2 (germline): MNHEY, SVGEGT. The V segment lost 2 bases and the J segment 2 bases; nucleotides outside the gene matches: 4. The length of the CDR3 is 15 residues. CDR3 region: CASSYRDRRNYGYTF. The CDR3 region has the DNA TGTGCCAGCAGTTACCGGGACAGGAGGAACTATGGCTACACCTTC.